The 14 T cell receptor beta chains below were found in one sample sequenced in a study of neoadjuvant nivolumab and ipilimumab in lung cancer. Some clones are missing from TCRdb's copy, which holds only in-frame ones; the method was immunoSEQ multiplex PCR. Among 15,000 to 20,000 clones, 60% to 80% were seen once, and the ten largest hold about 7.8%. Source: tumor tissue, taken after neoadjuvant nivolumab, alone or with ipilimumab, at or shortly before surgery. These receptors were taken from an adult with non-small cell lung cancer.

V and J are TRBV9 and TRBJ1-1; D is uncertain. The CDR3 covers 15 residues. Germline V gene sequence: CDR1 SGDLS, CDR2 YYNGEE. The ends were cut back, 0 bases at V and 4 bases at J, with 13 bases in the middle. The CDR3 DNA reads as TGTGCCAGCAGCGTAGAAACTGGGGTAGGCACTGAAGCTTTCTTT. Encoded protein: CASSVETGVGTEAFF.

The chain couples TRBV5-5 to TRBJ2-7, with 10 bases fitting TRBD1. The CDR3 has 16 residues. Germline loops: CDR1 SGHKS, CDR2 YYEKEE (reference sequence). V shed 1 base, J shed 2 bases, and the junction held 6 bases outside the gene matches. CDR3 DNA sequence: TGTGCCAGCAGCTTGTTTCGGGACAGGGGAGCCTACGAGCAGTACTTC. Translating it yields CASSLFRDRGAYEQYF.

This chain uses TRBV7-2 with TRBJ2-1, with D tentatively TRBD2 (5 bases). CDR3 length: 15 residues. Germline V gives CDR1 SGHTA, CDR2 FQGNSA. Trimming removed 3 bases at V and 0 bases at J, with 9 bases between. CDR3 in DNA: TGTGCCAGCAGCTTCATAGGGAGCTCCTACAATGAGCAGTTCTTC. Translating gives CASSFIGSSYNEQFF.

This chain links TRBV30 with TRBJ1-6, with D tentatively TRBD1 (6 bases). Looked up from germline, CDR1 is GTSNPN and CDR2 is SVGIG (reference sequence). CDR3 length equals 12 residues. The V gene lost 7 bases and the J gene lost 7 bases, with 11 bases spanning the gap. The CDR3 sequence is CALGGRNSPLHF. The CDR3 DNA reads TGTGCCTTAGGGGGGAGAAATTCACCCCTCCACTTT.

This clone was recorded once. The CDR3 region has the DNA TGTGCCAGCAGTTTCGTGGGGACTGAAGCTTTCTTT. Residues: CASSFVGTEAFF. The genes are TRBV2 and TRBJ1-1; D unresolved. Germline assignment: CDR1 SNHLY and CDR2 FYNNEI. The CDR3 runs to 12 residues. Deletions cut 5 bases from V and 5 bases from J, with 9 bases between.

This clone was detected a few times. This chain connects TRBV14 to TRBJ1-1, with D unclear. Germline V gives CDR1 SGHDN, CDR2 FVKESK. CDR3 size: 13 residues. V was shortened by 6 bases and J by 5 bases, with 13 bases between the two germline ends. The CDR3 loop is CASRAPSGTEAFF. DNA of the CDR3: TGTGCCAGCAGGGCTCCCTCGGGAACTGAAGCTTTCTTT.

This clone was counted between two and nine times. The chain uses TRBV7-1 and TRBJ1-2, with 9 positions matching TRBD1. TRBV7-1 is an ORF; its function is uncertain. CDR3 length: 14 amino acids. J gave up 8 bases and V 3 bases, and 7 bases lay outside the gene matches. CDR3 loop: CASSSDGQGRGYTF. The DNA for the CDR3 is TGTGCCAGCAGCTCCGACGGACAGGGGAGGGGCTACACCTTC.

This clone was counted a few times. This chain links TRBV5-1 with TRBJ2-5; D is possibly TRBD2 (5 bases). Trimming cost V 3 bases and J 5 bases, with 14 bases left between them. The germline CDR1 and CDR2 sequences are SGHRS and YFSETQ. The CDR3 has 14 residues. This CDR3 is CASSSRPRGETQYF. The CDR3 nucleotides read TGCGCCAGCAGCTCTAGACCCCGAGGGGAGACCCAGTACTTC.

The rearrangement links TRBV6-5 to TRBJ2-7; D is perhaps TRBD1 (5 bases). The CDR3 is 15 residues long. CDR1 MNHEY and CDR2 SVGAGI come from the germline V gene. V was trimmed by 0 bases and J by 2 bases, leaving 11 bases between them. The CDR3 protein is CASSYSVDRAYEQYF. As DNA, the CDR3 is TGTGCCAGCAGTTACTCGGTTGACAGAGCCTACGAGCAGTACTTC.

The V call is TRBV5-1, the J call TRBJ2-2, with TRBD2 matching 8 bases. Trimming cost V 8 bases and J 4 bases; bases outside gene matches: 7. Per germline, CDR1 SGHRS and CDR2 YFSETQ. The CDR3 contains 14 residues. The CDR3, as DNA: TGCGCCAGTTCAGGACTAGCACGCACCGGGGAGCTGTTTTTT. Translation gives CASSGLARTGELFF.

Only a few counts were recorded for this clone. This sequence joins TRBV5-1 and TRBJ1-1; 7 bases line up with TRBD1. The V gene's germline CDR1 is SGHRS and CDR2 YFSETQ. The trim removed 0 bases at V and 7 bases at J, leaving 0 bases unmatched. This CDR3 contains 12 residues. In nucleotides, the CDR3 is TGCGCCAGCAGCTTGGACAGGGGTGAAGCTTTCTTT. Amino acid sequence: CASSLDRGEAFF.

The rearrangement links TRBV7-9 to TRBJ1-1, with D maybe TRBD1 (5 bases). CDR1 and CDR2 (germline): SEHNR, FQNEAQ (reference sequence). V shed 1 base and J shed 8 bases, with 8 bases lying between them. The CDR3 runs 12 residues. The CDR3 DNA reads TGTGCCAGCAGCTTAGGCTACAGGGAAGCTTTCTTT. Its translation: CASSLGYREAFF.

This clone was counted only a few times. This chain uses TRBV18 with TRBJ2-3; 12 bases are shared with TRBD2. Germline lookup yields CDR1 KGHSH and CDR2 LQKENI. The CDR3 runs 17 residues. The ends lost 6 bases at V and 0 bases at J; junction bases unmatched: 7. CDR3 sequence reads: CASSRTSGTLSTDTQYF. The DNA for the CDR3 is TGTGCCAGCTCCCGGACTAGCGGGACACTTAGCACAGATACGCAGTATTTT.

This chain links TRBV5-5 with TRBJ1-1, with D possibly TRBD1 on 6 matching bases. Germline V gives CDR1 SGHKS, CDR2 YYEKEE (reference sequence). This CDR3 is built from 16 residues. Between the trimmed V and J ends, which lost 7 bases and 0 bases, there was a span of 19 bases. The CDR3: CASLGQFNVMNTEAFF. The CDR3 coding sequence is TGTGCCAGCCTCGGACAGTTTAATGTAATGAACACTGAAGCTTTCTTT.